This T cell receptor (beta chain) was found in a study of blood T cell repertoires in COVID-19. Study-level background: The cDNA or gDNA used as material had been derived from T cells, B-cell-depleted T cells, or PBMCs.

The table came from immunoSEQ multiplex PCR; TCRdb's copy has only in-frame clones and leaves some out. Among approximately 76,000 clones listed, roughly nine tenths were seen once. This clonotype was obtained from a woman aged 55 to 70 with acute or convalescent COVID-19. The specimen was peripheral blood.

DNA of the CDR3: TGTGCCAGCAGCCCTGGCCCGGGACAGGGTCGAGGAACCGGGGAGCTGTTTTTT. This gives the protein CASSPGPGQGRGTGELFF. The chain carries TRBV7-3 and TRBJ2-2; 9 positions match TRBD1. V was clipped by 5 bases and J by 5 bases; unmatched bases: 15. Germline V CDR1 and CDR2: SGHTA, FQGTGA. This CDR3 region has 18 residues.